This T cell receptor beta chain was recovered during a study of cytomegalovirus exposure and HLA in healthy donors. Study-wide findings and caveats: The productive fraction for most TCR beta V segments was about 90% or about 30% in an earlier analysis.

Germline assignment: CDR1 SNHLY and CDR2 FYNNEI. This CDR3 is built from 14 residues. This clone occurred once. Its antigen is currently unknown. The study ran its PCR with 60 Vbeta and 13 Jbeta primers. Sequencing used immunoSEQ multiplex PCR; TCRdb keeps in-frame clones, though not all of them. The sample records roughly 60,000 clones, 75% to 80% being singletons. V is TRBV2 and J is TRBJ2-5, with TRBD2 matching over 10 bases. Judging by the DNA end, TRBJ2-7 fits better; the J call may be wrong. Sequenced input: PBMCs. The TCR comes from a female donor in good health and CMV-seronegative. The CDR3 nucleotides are TGTGCCAGCGTCGCAGCGGGGGGGTGGGACGAGCAGTACTTC. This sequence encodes CASVAAGGWDEQYF.